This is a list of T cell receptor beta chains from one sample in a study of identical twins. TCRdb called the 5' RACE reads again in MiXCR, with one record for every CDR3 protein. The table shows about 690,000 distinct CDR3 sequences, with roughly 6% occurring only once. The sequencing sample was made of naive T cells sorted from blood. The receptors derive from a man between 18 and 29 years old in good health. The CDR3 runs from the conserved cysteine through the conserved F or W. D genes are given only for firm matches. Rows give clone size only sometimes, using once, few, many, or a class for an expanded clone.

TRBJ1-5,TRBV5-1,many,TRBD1,CASSLGGVSNQPQHF,TGTGCCAGCAGCTTAGGGGGCGTTAGCAATCAGCCCCAGCATTTT
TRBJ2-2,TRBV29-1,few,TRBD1,CSARTTGGPGELFF,TGCAGCGCCCGGACGACAGGGGGCCCCGGGGAGCTGTTTTTT
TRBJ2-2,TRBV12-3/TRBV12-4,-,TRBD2,CASHLAGVGIGELFF,TGTGCCAGCCACCTAGCGGGAGTGGGGATCGGGGAGCTGTTTTTT
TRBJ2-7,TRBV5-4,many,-,CASSLGQGFSYEQYF,TGTGCCAGCAGCTTGGGGCAGGGTTTCTCCTACGAGCAGTACTTC
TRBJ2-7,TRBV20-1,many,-,CSARGPTSRAYEQYF,TGCAGTGCTAGAGGTCCTACTAGCCGCGCCTACGAGCAGTACTTC
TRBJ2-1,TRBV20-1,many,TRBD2,CSASPLAGAGNEQFF,TGCAGTGCTAGCCCCCTAGCGGGAGCGGGGAATGAGCAGTTCTTC
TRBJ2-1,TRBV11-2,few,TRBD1,CASSPTGTGSYNEQFF,TGTGCCAGCAGCCCGACCGGGACAGGGTCCTACAATGAGCAGTTCTTC
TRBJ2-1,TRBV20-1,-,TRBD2,CSAIFPRAGNVYNEQFF,TGCAGTGCTATTTTTCCCCGAGCGGGAAACGTCTACAATGAGCAGTTCTTC
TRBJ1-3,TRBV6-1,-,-,CASVRDNGSGNTIYF,TGTGCCAGCGTCCGGGACAACGGCTCTGGAAACACCATATATTTT
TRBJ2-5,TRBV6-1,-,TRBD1,CASTPPTGGETQYF,TGTGCCAGCACCCCTCCGACAGGGGGAGAGACCCAGTACTTC
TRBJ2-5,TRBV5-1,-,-,CASSTSQTPQTQYF,TGCGCCAGCAGCACCTCCCAGACCCCTCAGACCCAGTACTTC
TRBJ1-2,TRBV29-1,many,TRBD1,CSAGTGDGYTF,TGCAGCGCAGGGACAGGGGACGGCTACACCTTC
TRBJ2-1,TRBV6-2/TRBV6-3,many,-,CASSYSVLAAPYNEQFF,TGTGCCAGCAGTTACTCGGTTTTGGCAGCACCCTACAATGAGCAGTTCTTC
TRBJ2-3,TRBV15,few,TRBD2,CATSSLSGATDTQYF,TGTGCCACCAGCAGTCTTAGCGGGGCTACAGATACGCAGTATTTT
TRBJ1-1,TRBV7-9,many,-,CASSLARVNTEAFF,TGTGCCAGCAGCTTAGCCCGGGTGAACACTGAAGCTTTCTTT
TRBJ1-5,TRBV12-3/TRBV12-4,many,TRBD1,CASRPQGSQPQHF,TGTGCCAGCAGGCCACAGGGGAGTCAGCCCCAGCATTTT
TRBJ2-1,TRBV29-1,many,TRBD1,CSVGDRGQFF,TGCAGCGTTGGGGACAGGGGACAATTCTTC
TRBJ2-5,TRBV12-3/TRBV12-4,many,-,CASSFGARMGETQYF,TGTGCCAGCAGTTTTGGAGCCCGAATGGGGGAGACCCAGTACTTC
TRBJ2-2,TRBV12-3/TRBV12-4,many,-,CASSWSPSGELFF,TGTGCCAGCAGTTGGTCGCCCTCCGGGGAGCTGTTTTTT
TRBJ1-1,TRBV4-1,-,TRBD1,CASSQGMGQTILKAFF,TGCGCCAGCAGCCAAGGCATGGGACAGACTATTTTGAAAGCTTTCTTT
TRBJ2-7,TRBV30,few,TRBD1,CASMTGLYEQYF,TGTGCCAGCATGACAGGGTTGTACGAGCAGTACTTC
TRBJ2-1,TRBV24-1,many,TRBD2,CATSDLRREGPLDEQFF,TGTGCCACCAGTGATTTGAGGCGGGAGGGCCCATTGGATGAGCAGTTCTTC
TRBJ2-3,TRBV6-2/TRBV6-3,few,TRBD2,CASSYVGLADTDTQYF,TGTGCCAGCAGTTACGTAGGACTAGCGGACACAGATACGCAGTATTTT
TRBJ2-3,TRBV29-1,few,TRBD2,CSVGNLGSGSDTQYF,TGCAGCGTTGGGAACCTTGGTAGCGGGAGTGATACGCAGTATTTT
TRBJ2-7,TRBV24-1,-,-,CATSAAGTYEQYF,TGTGCCACCAGTGCTGCAGGGACCTACGAGCAGTACTTC
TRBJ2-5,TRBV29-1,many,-,CSALEGQETQYF,TGCAGCGCCCTGGAGGGCCAAGAGACCCAGTACTTC
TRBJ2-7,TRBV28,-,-,CATVRGGYEQYF,TGTGCCACCGTGAGGGGGGGATACGAGCAGTACTTC
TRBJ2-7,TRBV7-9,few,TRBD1,CASSPPKLDRAEYF,TGTGCCAGCAGCCCCCCAAAATTGGACAGGGCTGAGTACTTC
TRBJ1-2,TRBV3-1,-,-,CASSQVGDDGYTF,TGTGCCAGCAGCCAAGTGGGGGACGATGGCTACACCTTC
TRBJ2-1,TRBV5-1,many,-,CASTPWPGSEDNEQFF,TGCGCCAGCACCCCCTGGCCTGGGAGCGAGGACAATGAGCAGTTCTTC
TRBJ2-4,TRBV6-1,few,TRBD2,CASSDNPGGGNIQYF,TGTGCCAGCAGTGATAATCCGGGAGGTGGAAACATTCAGTACTTC
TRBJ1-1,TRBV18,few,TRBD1,CASSPNRGQTEAFF,TGTGCCAGCTCACCAAACAGGGGGCAGACTGAAGCTTTCTTT
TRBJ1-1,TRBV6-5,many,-,CASSNGRGPNTEAFF,TGTGCCAGCAGTAACGGCAGGGGACCGAACACTGAAGCTTTCTTT
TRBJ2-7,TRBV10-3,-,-,CAIREGYEQYF,TGTGCCATCAGAGAAGGCTACGAGCAGTACTTC
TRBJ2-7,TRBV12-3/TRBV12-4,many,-,CASCKAREQYF,TGTGCCAGCTGCAAAGCTAGAGAGCAGTACTTC
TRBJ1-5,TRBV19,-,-,CASSIQGLIQPQHF,TGTGCCAGTAGTATTCAGGGTCTCATTCAGCCCCAGCATTTT
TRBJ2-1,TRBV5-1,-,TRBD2,CASSLGTSGRVGNEQFF,TGCGCCAGCAGCTTGGGGACTAGCGGGAGGGTGGGCAATGAGCAGTTCTTC
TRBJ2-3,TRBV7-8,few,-,CASSLSYSTDTQYF,TGTGCCAGCAGCCTCAGTTATAGCACAGATACGCAGTATTTT
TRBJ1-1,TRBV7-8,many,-,CASSFRAGTAFF,TGTGCCAGCAGCTTTAGGGCAGGGACCGCTTTCTTT
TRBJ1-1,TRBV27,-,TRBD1,CASSLSPGGGVNTEAFF,TGTGCCAGCAGTTTATCACCAGGGGGGGGGGTGAACACTGAAGCTTTCTTT
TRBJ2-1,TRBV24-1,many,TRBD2,CATSDSLAGGSGEQFF,TGTGCCACCAGTGATTCCCTAGCGGGAGGATCAGGAGAGCAGTTCTTC
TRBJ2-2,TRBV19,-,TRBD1,CASSIRGQNTGELFF,TGTGCCAGTAGTATAAGGGGGCAGAACACCGGGGAGCTGTTTTTT
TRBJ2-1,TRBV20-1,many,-,CSARSSGDYNEQFF,TGCAGTGCTAGGTCCAGCGGAGACTACAATGAGCAGTTCTTC
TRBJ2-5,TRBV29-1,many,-,CSVRPGETQYF,TGCAGCGTTAGGCCCGGGGAGACCCAGTACTTC
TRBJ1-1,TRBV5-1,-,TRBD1,CASSLRDREDTEAFF,TGCGCCAGCAGCTTGAGGGACAGGGAGGACACTGAAGCTTTCTTT
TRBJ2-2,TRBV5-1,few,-,CASSSQGPQNTGELFF,TGCGCCAGCAGCTCCCAGGGACCGCAAAACACCGGGGAGCTGTTTTTT
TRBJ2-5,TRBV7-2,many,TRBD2,CASSLGLAGVRETQYF,TGTGCCAGCAGCTTAGGGCTAGCGGGAGTGAGGGAGACCCAGTACTTC
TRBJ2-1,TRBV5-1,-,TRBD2,CASSLGGTRLSGSYNEQFF,TGCGCCAGCAGCTTGGGGGGGACTAGACTCTCGGGGTCCTACAATGAGCAGTTCTTC
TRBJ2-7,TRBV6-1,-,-,CASRKGGTPIAEQYF,TGTGCCAGCAGGAAGGGGGGGACACCTATAGCCGAGCAGTACTTC
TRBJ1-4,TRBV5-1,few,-,CASSLKSGPLDANEKLFF,TGCGCCAGCAGCTTGAAGTCGGGACCCCTGGACGCAAATGAAAAACTGTTTTTT
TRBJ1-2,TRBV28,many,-,CASSPDNRVGGYTF,TGTGCCAGCAGCCCAGATAACAGGGTAGGGGGCTACACCTTC
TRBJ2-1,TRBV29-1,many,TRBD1,CSTPSSGTGNYNEQFF,TGCAGCACCCCTTCGTCCGGGACAGGGAACTACAATGAGCAGTTCTTC
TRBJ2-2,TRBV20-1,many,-,CSARDVAGTSLTGELFF,TGCAGTGCTAGAGATGTAGCCGGGACTTCACTCACCGGGGAGCTGTTTTTT